Given below is one T cell receptor (beta chain) in context. Produced via immunoSEQ multiplex PCR; TCRdb's table is partial and in-frame only. The data show 50,000 to 55,000 clones, with about 86% seen just once and about 20% held by the top ten. This entry belongs to a study of PD-L1 blockade in urothelial cancer. CDR1 SGHTS and CDR2 YDEGEE come from the germline V gene. The ends were cut back, 6 bases at V and 0 bases at J, with 13 bases in the middle. This CDR3 has 15 residues. The time point was: pretreatment peripheral blood. This sequence was found in a man aged 55 to 69 with urothelial cancer. This sequence joins TRBV5-8 and TRBJ2-1; perhaps TRBD2 as D (6 bases). The sample here was PBMCs, taken around atezolizumab (anti-PD-L1) treatment. The CDR3 loop reads CASNPDYSSYNEQFF. The CDR3 bases are TGTGCCAGCAATCCGGACTACAGCTCCTACAATGAGCAGTTCTTC.